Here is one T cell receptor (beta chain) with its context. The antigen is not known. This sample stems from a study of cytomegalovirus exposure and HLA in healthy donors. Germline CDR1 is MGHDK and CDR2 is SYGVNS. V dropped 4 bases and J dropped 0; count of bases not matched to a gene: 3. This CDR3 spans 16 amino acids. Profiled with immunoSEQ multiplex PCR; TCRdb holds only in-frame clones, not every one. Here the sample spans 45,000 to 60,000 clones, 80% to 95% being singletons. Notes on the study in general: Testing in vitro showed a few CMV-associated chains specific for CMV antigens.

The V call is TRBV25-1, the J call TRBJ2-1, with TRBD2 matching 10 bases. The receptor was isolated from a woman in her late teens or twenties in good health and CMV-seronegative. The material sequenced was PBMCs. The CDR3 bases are TGTGCCAGCAGTGCCGCTAGCGGGAGCTCCTACAATGAGCAGTTCTTC. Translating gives CASSAASGSSYNEQFF.